This T cell receptor beta chain was captured in a study of neurological immune-mediated disorders. Study-wide findings and caveats: Patients with HTLV-1-associated myelopathy showed the most TCR clonal expansion. Those with multiple sclerosis showed the least, falling below healthy controls.

Unsorted libraries were prepared from 2 million PBMCs held at -80 C. Germline V gives CDR1 LGHDT, CDR2 YNNKEL (reference sequence). The CDR3 has 17 residues. Trimming pared 2 bases from V and 7 bases from J, leaving 18 bases between. This clonotype was picked up many times. Its antigen is still unknown. By 5'RACE with 10-nucleotide random UMIs, the cDNA was made. MiXCR, run by TCRdb on the 5' RACE reads, gives a single entry per CDR3 protein. Of more than 70,000 distinct CDR3 sequences in the sample, roughly 17% were seen once. What was sequenced was PBMCs. This chain joins TRBV3-1 and TRBJ1-6; weak D call: TRBD1 (5 bases). The clonotype originates from a woman aged 40 to 50 in good health. As DNA, the CDR3 is TGTGCCAGCAGCCAACACTTGTCGGACACTCCGAATTCACCCCTCCACTTT. Amino acids: CASSQHLSDTPNSPLHF.